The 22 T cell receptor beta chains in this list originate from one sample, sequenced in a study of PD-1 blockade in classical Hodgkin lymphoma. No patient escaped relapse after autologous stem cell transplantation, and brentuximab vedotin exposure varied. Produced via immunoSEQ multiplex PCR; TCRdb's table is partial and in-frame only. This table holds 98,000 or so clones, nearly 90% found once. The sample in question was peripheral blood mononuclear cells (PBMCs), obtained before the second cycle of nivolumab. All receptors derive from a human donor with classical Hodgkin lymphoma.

The DNA for the CDR3 is TGTGCCAGCAGTGAGGGCCCGACGGGCGGCTACACCTTC. Its protein is CASSEGPTGGYTF. This chain links TRBV28 with TRBJ1-2; D not certain. Germline V gives CDR1 MDHEN, CDR2 SYDVKM. The CDR3 loop spans 13 amino acids. Trimming took 5 bases from V and 8 from J, leaving 15 bases between them.

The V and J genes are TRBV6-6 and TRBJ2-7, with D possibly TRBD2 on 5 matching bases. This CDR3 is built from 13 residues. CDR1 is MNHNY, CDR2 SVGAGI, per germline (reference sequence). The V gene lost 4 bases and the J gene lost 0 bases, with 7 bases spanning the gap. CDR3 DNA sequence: TGTGCCAGCAGTTTCCGGGACTCCTACGAGCAGTACTTC. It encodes CASSFRDSYEQYF.

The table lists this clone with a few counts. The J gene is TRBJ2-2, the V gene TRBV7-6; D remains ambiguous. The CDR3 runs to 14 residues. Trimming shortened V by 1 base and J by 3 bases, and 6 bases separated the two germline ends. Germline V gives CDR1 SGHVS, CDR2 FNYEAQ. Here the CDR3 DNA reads TGTGCCAGCAGCTTAGTGCTTGACACCGGGGAGCTGTTTTTT. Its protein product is CASSLVLDTGELFF. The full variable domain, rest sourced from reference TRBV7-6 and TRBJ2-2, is GAGVSQSPRYKVTKRGQDVALRCDPISGHVSLYWYRQALGQGPEFLTYFNYEAQQDKSGLPNDRFSAERPEGSISTLTIQRTEQRDSAMYRCASSLVLDTGELFFGEGSRLTVL.

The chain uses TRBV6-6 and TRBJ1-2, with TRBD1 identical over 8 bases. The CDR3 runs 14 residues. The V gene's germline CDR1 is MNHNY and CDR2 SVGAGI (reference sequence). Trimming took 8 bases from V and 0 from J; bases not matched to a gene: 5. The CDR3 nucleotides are TGTGCCAGCCTACAGGGGGAAGCTAACTATGGCTACACCTTC. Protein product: CASLQGEANYGYTF.

This CDR3 is CASSPNRGGEQYF. CDR3 bases: TGTGCCAGCAGCCCCAACAGGGGAGGCGAGCAGTACTTC. The rearrangement uses TRBV16 and TRBJ2-7; tentative D call: TRBD1 (7 bases). The V gene's germline CDR1 is KGHSY and CDR2 FQNENV. V was pared by 4 bases and J by 6 bases, with 13 bases between. The CDR3 loop spans 13 amino acids.

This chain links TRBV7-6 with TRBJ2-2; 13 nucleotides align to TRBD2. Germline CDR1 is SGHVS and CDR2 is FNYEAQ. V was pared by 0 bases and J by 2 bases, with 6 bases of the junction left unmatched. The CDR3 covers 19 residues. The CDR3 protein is CASSLAVLAGGINTGELFF. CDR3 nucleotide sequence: TGTGCCAGCAGCTTAGCTGTACTAGCGGGAGGGATAAACACCGGGGAGCTGTTTTTT.

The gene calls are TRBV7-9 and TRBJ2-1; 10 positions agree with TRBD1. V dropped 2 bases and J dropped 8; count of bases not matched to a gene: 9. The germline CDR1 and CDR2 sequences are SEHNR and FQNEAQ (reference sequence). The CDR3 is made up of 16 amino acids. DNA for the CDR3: TGTGCCAGCAGCTTATTGCTCGGGACAGGGGCTCATGAGCAGTTCTTC. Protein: CASSLLLGTGAHEQFF.

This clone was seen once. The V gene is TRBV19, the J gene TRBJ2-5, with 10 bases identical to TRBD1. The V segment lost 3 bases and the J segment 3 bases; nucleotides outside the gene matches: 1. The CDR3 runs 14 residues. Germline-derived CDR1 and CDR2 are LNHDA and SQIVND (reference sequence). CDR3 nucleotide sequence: TGTGCCAGTAGTATCGGGACAGGGGAAGAGACCCAGTACTTC. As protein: CASSIGTGEETQYF.

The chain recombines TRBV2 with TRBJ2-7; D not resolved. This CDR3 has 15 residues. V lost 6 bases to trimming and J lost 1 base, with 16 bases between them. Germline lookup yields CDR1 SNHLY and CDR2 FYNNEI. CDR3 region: CASRENQVKSYEQYF. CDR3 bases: TGTGCCAGCAGGGAAAATCAGGTAAAATCCTACGAGCAGTACTTC. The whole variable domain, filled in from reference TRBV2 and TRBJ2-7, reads EPEVTQTPSHQVTQMGQEVILRCVPISNHLYFYWYRQILGQKVEFLVSFYNNEISEKSEIFDDQFSVERPDGSNFTLKIRSTKLEDSAMYFCASRENQVKSYEQYFGPGTRLTVT.

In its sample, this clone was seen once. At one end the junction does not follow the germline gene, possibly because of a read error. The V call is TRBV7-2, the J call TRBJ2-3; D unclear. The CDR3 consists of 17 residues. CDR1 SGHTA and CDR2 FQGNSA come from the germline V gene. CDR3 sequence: CANSWLTAWSSTDTQYF. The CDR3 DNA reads TGTGCCAACAGCTGGTTAACAGCGTGGTCCAGCACAGATACGCAGTATTTT.

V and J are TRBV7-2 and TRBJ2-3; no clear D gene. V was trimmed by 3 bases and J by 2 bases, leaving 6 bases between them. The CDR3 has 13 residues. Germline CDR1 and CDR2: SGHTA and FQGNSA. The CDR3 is CASSLLDTDTQYF. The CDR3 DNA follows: TGTGCCAGCAGCTTGCTAGACACAGATACGCAGTATTTT.

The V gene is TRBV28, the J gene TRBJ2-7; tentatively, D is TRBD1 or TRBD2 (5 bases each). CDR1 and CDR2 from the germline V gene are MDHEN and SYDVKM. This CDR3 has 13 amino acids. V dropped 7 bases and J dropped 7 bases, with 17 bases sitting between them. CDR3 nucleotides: TGTGCCAGCATTGGGGCAGGACTGAGTGAGCAGTACTTC. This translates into CASIGAGLSEQYF.

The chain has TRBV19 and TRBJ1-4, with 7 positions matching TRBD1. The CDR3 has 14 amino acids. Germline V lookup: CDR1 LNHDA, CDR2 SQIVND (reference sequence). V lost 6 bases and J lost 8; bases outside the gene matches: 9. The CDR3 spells CASRRRGTDEKLFF. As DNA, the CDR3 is TGTGCCAGTAGACGACGGGGGACAGACGAAAAACTGTTTTTT.

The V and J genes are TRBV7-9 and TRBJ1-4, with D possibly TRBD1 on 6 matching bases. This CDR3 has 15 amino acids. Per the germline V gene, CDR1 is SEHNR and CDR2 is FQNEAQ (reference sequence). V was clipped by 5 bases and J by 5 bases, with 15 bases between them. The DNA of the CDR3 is TGTGCCAGCAGCAATCCAGGGAGGGGGAATGAAAAACTGTTTTTT. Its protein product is CASSNPGRGNEKLFF.

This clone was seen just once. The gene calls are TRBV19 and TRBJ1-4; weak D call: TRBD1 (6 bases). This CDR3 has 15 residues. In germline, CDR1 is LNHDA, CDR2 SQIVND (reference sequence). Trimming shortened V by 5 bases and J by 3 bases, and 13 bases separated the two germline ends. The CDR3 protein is CASSSSGAANEKLFF. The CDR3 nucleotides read TGTGCCAGTAGTTCCTCAGGGGCGGCTAATGAAAAACTGTTTTTT.

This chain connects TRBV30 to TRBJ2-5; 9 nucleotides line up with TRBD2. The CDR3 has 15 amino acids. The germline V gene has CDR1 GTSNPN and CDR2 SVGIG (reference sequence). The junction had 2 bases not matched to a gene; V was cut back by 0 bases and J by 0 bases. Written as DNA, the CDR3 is TGTGCCTGGAGTGTCCTAGCGGGGTACCAAGAGACCCAGTACTTC. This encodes CAWSVLAGYQETQYF.

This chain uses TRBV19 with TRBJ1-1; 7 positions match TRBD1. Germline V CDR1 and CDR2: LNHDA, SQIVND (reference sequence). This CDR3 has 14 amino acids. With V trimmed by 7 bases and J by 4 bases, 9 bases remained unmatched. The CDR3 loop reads CASTSTRQGTEAFF. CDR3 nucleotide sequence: TGTGCCAGTACCAGCACCCGACAGGGCACTGAAGCTTTCTTT.

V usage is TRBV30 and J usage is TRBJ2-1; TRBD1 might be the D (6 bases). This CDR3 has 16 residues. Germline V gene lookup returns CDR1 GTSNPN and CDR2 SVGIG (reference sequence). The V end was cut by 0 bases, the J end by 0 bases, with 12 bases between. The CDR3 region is CAWSVPAGVSYNEQFF. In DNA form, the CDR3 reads TGTGCCTGGAGTGTACCGGCAGGGGTCTCCTACAATGAGCAGTTCTTC. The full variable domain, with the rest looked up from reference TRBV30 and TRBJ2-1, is SQTIHQWPATLVQPVGSPLSLECTVEGTSNPNLYWYRQAAGRGLQLLFYSVGIGQISSEVPQNLSASRPQDRQFILSSKKLLLSDSGFYLCAWSVPAGVSYNEQFFGPGTRLTVL.

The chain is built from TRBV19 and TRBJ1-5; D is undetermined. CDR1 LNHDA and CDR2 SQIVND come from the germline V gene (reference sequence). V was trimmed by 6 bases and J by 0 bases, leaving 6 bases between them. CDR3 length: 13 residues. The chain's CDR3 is CASRGYSNQPQHF. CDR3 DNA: TGTGCCAGTAGAGGGTATAGCAATCAGCCCCAGCATTTT.

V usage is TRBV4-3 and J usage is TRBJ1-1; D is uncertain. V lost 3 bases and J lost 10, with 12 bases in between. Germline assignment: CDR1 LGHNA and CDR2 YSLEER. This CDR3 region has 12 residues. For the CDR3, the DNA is TGCGCCAGCAGCCAGACCGGAGCAAGAGCTTTCTTT. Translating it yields CASSQTGARAFF.

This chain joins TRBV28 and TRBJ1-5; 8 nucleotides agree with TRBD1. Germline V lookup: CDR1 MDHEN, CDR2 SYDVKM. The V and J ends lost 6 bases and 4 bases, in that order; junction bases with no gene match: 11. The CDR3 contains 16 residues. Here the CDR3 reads CASRSIETGANQPQHF. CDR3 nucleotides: TGTGCCAGCAGGTCAATAGAGACAGGGGCTAATCAGCCCCAGCATTTT.

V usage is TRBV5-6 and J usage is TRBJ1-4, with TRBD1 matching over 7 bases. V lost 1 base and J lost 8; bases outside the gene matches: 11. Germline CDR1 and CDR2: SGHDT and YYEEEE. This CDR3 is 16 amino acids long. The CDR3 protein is CASSLRQGTAIEKLFF. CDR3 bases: TGTGCCAGCAGCTTGCGACAGGGCACGGCCATCGAAAAACTGTTTTTT.